The sequence of this TCR beta chain was determined in a study of blood T cell repertoires in COVID-19. Background on the study: Sites across the United States, Italy and Spain contributed samples from acute and convalescent COVID-19. In each case, the material was cDNA or gDNA derived from T cells, B-cell-depleted T cells, or PBMCs.

Germline V gene lookup returns CDR1 SQVTM and CDR2 ANQGSEA. The ends were cut back, 4 bases at V and 6 bases at J, with 15 bases in the middle. CDR3 length equals 13 residues. Using immunoSEQ multiplex PCR, the repertoire was profiled, and TCRdb retains in-frame clones only, with some absent. The data show approximately 280,000 clones, with 90% seen just once and roughly 1.5% held by the top ten. Ages ranged from about 18 to 89 years, with residence in 24 US areas. Clinical history reported by participants formed the basis on which cohorts were assigned. This TCR was recovered from a woman aged 18-29 years with acute COVID-19. This chain joins TRBV29-1 and TRBJ1-1; D remains unclear. Input material: PBMCs or T cells enriched from blood (not recorded which). CDR3 coding DNA: TGCAGCGTTGCCTCCTTGGCCGGAGCTGAAGCTTTCTTT. This gives the protein CSVASLAGAEAFF.